The present entry profiles one TCR beta chain with its context. What it binds is unknown. Germline V gene lookup returns CDR1 SGHAT and CDR2 FQNNGV. This CDR3 is built from 15 residues. The ends were cut back, 1 base at V and 1 base at J, with 10 bases in the middle. This record belongs to a study of T cell repertoires in cytomegalovirus infection. MiXCR, applied by TCRdb to the reads, yields one record per CDR3 protein. Of about 500,000 distinct CDR3 sequences in the sample, about 33% were seen once. The chain uses TRBV11-2 and TRBJ2-5, with D perhaps matching TRBD2 (7 bases). The clonotype comes from a human donor in good health (CMV status not recorded). Some clones in this sample may be carry-over from other donors' samples. Specimen: cultured PBMCs, collected from culture after CMV antigen stimulation. CDR3 nucleotide sequence: TGTGCCAGCAGCTTAGGCGGGGGCGTCCAAGAGACCCAGTACTTC. It translates to CASSLGGGVQETQYF. The full variable domain, completed using reference TRBV11-2 and TRBJ2-5, is EAGVAQSPRYKIIEKRQSVAFWCNPISGHATLYWYQQILGQGPKLLIQFQNNGVVDDSQLPKDRFSAERLKGVDSTLKIQPAKLEDSAVYLCASSLGGGVQETQYFGPGTRLLVL.